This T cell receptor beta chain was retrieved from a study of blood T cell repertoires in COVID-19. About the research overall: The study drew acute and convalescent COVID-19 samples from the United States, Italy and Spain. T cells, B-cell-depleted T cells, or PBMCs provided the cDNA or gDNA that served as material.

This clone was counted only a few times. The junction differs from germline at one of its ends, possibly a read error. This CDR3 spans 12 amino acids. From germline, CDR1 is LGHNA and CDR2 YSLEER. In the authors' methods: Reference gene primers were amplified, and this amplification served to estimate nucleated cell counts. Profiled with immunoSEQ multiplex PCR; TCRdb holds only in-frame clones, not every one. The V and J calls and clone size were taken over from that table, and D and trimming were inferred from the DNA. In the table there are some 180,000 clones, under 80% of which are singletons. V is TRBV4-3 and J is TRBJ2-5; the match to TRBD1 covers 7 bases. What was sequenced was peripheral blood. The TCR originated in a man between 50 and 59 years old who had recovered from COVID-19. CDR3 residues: CASSLAPGQLNF. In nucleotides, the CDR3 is TGCGCCAGCAGCCTGGCCCCGGGACAGCTAAACTTC.